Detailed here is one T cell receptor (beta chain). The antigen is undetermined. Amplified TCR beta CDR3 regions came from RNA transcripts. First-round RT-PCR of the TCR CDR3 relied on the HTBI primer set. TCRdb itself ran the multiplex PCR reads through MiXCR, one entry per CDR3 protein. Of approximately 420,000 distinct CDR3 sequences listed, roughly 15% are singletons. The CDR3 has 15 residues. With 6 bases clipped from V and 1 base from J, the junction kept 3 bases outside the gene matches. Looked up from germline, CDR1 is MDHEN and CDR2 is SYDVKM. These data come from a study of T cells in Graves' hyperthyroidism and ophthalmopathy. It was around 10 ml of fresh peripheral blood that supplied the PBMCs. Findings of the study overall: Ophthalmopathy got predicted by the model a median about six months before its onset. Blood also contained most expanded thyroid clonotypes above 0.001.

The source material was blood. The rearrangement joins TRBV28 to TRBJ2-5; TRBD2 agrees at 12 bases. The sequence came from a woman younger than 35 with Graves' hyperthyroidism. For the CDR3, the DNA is TGTGCCAGCAGCGGACTAGCGGGAACCCAAGAGACCCAGTACTTC. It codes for CASSGLAGTQETQYF.